This T cell receptor (beta chain) was sequenced during a study of OX40 agonist ivuxolimab in advanced cancers. Background on the whole study: The costimulatory receptor OX40 (CD134) was targeted by ivuxolimab, a fully human IgG2 agonistic monoclonal antibody. Intravenous ivuxolimab was administered to patients every 2 weeks at six dose levels: 0.01, 0.1, 0.3, 1.5, 3 and 10 mg/kg. The paper covers the monotherapy dose-escalation part of the phase I ivuxolimab trial, which included N = 52 patients. The purpose of peripheral TCRbeta sequencing was to test whether ivuxolimab changed TCR sequence diversity and led to clonal T-cell expansion. Prior anti-PD-1, anti-PD-L1 or anti-CTLA-4 therapy was permitted, and checkpoint inhibitors had been received by roughly 42% of dose-escalation patients. Of the roughly 53 patients in dose escalation, about 19 had hepatocellular carcinoma, around 15 had melanoma, 9 had renal cell carcinoma and 9 had head and neck cancer. Partial responses were achieved by three dose-escalation patients, of whom one had hepatocellular carcinoma and two had cutaneous melanoma. In the dose-escalation cohort, about four fifths of patients were male, and the mean age was roughly 60 years with a range of about 20 to 80. What the work shows at the level of the full study, not this receptor alone: After ivuxolimab, CD8+ T cells had more expanded clones than CD4+ T cells on average. At doses of 0.1 to 3.0 mg/kg, clonal expansion of both CD4+ and CD8+ T cells in blood was seen between baseline and week 6. In the 0.1-3.0 mg/kg groups, partial responders were among the patients with the lowest normalized peripheral clonal expansion, particularly in CD8+ T cells. Low levels of normalized T-cell clonal expansion were also seen in some patients who did not respond. The antigen specificity of the peripheral T cells that underwent clonal expansion was not determined.

The CDR3 runs 19 residues from the cysteine to the phenylalanine. Solely the CDR3 DNA is kept, with 57 bases framed from the first base. Here V drops 0 bases and J drops 2 bases, and the junction holds 9 bases not matched to any gene. Looking up the germline V gene yields CDR1 LGHNA and CDR2 YNFKEQ. Patients with autoimmune disease history or receiving systemic immunosuppression were excluded from the trial. Peripheral blood for TCR sequencing was collected from all dose cohorts at baseline, on cycle 4 day 1, and on cycle 7 day 1. Samples were obtained from an open-label, multicenter, first-in-human phase I dose-escalation trial of ivuxolimab. Adults with locally advanced or metastatic melanoma, renal cell carcinoma, hepatocellular carcinoma or head and neck squamous cell carcinoma were enrolled in the trial. Before TCR sequencing, CD4+ and CD8+ T cells were separately sorted from peripheral blood.

For sequencing of the TCRbeta CDR3 region, genomic DNA was extracted from the sorted cells. The immunoSEQ Assay was used for sequencing of TCRbeta CDR3 regions. Held by TCRdb, this immuneACCESS table contains in-frame sequences only and omits some clones. Under half of the omission traces to an unresolved V gene where checked; the cause of the rest is unknown. Present in this sample are about 68,000 clones, nearly 85% of which were seen just once. The ten top clones hold around 9.9% of the sample. Note on this clone: Its antigen is still unknown. Nothing much larger sits one base from this clone, and base qualities are not available.

This clonotype was obtained from an adult with an advanced solid tumor such as melanoma, head and neck, liver or kidney cancer. Here the chain combines TRBV4-2 and TRBJ2-4; 11 central bases correspond to TRBD2. The sequenced sample was CD4+ or CD8+ T cells sorted from blood, obtained in a trial of the OX40 agonist ivuxolimab. The sequence in DNA is TGTGCCAGCAGCCAAGACTGGCTAGCGGGAGGAGAGACCAAAAACATTCAGTACTTC. Its coded protein is CASSQDWLAGGETKNIQYF.